These 8 T cell receptor beta chains were all obtained from the same sample, sequenced in a study of blood T cell repertoires in COVID-19. Assay used: immunoSEQ multiplex PCR; TCRdb lists only in-frame clones, some missing. Here the sample spans 140,000 to 150,000 clones, over 80% being singletons. Sequenced sample: peripheral blood. These receptors originate from a woman between 45 and 65 years old with acute or convalescent COVID-19.

The chain uses TRBV24-1 and TRBJ1-5, with 9 bases lining up with TRBD1. In germline, CDR1 is KGHDR, CDR2 SFDVKD. The CDR3 has 15 residues. J gave up 2 bases and V 4 bases, and 2 bases lay outside the gene matches. DNA of the CDR3: TGTGCCACCAGTGACCGGACAGGGGGCAATCAGCCCCAGCATTTT. Protein sequence: CATSDRTGGNQPQHF.

The V and J genes are TRBV5-4 and TRBJ2-7, with D perhaps matching TRBD1 (7 bases). Trimming cost V 2 bases and J 6 bases, with 15 bases left between them. The CDR3 is made up of 14 amino acids. Germline values: CDR1 SGHNT, CDR2 YYREEE (reference sequence). The CDR3 nucleotides read TGTGCCAGCAGCTTATTTGGAGGGGGCGGCGAGCAGTACTTC. Its translation: CASSLFGGGGEQYF.

This clone was recorded a few times. CDR3 sequence (DNA): TGTGCCAGCAGCCAAGTCGACAGGGGGGAGACCCAGTACTTC. Residues: CASSQVDRGETQYF. The V and J genes are TRBV4-2 and TRBJ2-5; 9 bases map to TRBD1. The CDR3 has 14 residues. V was pared by 1 base and J by 5 bases, with 2 bases of the junction left unmatched. Germline V gene data show CDR1 as LGHNA and CDR2 as YNFKEQ.

The chain carries TRBV10-3 and TRBJ2-6; D may be TRBD2 (5 bases). The CDR3 totals 15 residues. V gave up 7 bases and J gave up 2 bases, with 12 bases separating them. Germline CDR1 and CDR2: ENHRY and SYGVKD. The CDR3 sequence: CAITRESTGANVLTF. The CDR3 DNA reads TGTGCCATCACCCGGGAAAGCACTGGGGCCAACGTCCTGACTTTC.

The chain joins TRBV6-5 to TRBJ2-7; the match to TRBD2 covers 7 bases. V lost 0 bases to trimming and J lost 3 bases; unmatched junction nucleotides: 8. The V gene's germline CDR1 is MNHEY and CDR2 SVGAGI. The CDR3 extends over 16 amino acids. For the CDR3, the DNA is TGTGCCAGCAGTTACTCCCGGGGGAGGGTGCACTACGAGCAGTACTTC. It yields the protein CASSYSRGRVHYEQYF.

V and J are TRBV19 and TRBJ2-5; 8 nucleotides match TRBD1. With 7 bases clipped from V and 1 base from J, the junction kept 8 bases outside the gene matches. Looked up from germline, CDR1 is LNHDA and CDR2 is SQIVND (reference sequence). The CDR3 covers 15 residues. CDR3: CASTPTGVSQETQYF. The CDR3 region has the DNA TGTGCCAGTACCCCGACAGGGGTAAGCCAAGAGACCCAGTACTTC.

The rearrangement links TRBV6-5 to TRBJ2-1; D is possibly TRBD1 (6 bases). The V end was cut by 6 bases, the J end by 9 bases, with 15 bases between. CDR1 and CDR2 from the germline V gene are MNHEY and SVGAGI. The CDR3 runs 13 residues. This chain's CDR3 is CASRAQGGGEQFF. CDR3 coding DNA: TGTGCCAGCAGGGCACAGGGTGGAGGTGAGCAGTTCTTC.

Details on this clone: The sample holds other DNA sequences that translate to the same CDR3. The V call is TRBV9, the J call TRBJ2-6; 7 nucleotides agree with TRBD1. The CDR3 totals 16 residues. CDR1 and CDR2 from the germline V gene are SGDLS and YYNGEE. V lost 5 bases to trimming and J lost 0 bases; unmatched junction nucleotides: 5. The DNA of the CDR3 is TGTGCCAGCAGTTCGGACAGGTCCTCTGGGGCCAACGTCCTGACTTTC. Its protein product is CASSSDRSSGANVLTF.